This T cell receptor (beta chain) was sequenced during a study of control samples from healthy donors and cancer patients. Libraries were prepared by immunoSEQ multiplex PCR; TCRdb keeps only in-frame clonotypes and omits some of them. The sample has 110,000 to 150,000 clones, approximately 91% seen once. V was pared by 5 bases and J by 8 bases, with 5 bases of the junction left unmatched. The germline gives CDR1 SGHAT, CDR2 FQNNGV. This CDR3 spans 13 amino acids. The chain couples TRBV11-2 to TRBJ2-1, with TRBD2 matching over 8 bases. The source material was blood. The source of this sequence is a man younger than 45 in good health. The CDR3 sequence is CASSDGRADEQFF. The CDR3 nucleotides are TGTGCCAGCAGCGACGGGAGGGCCGATGAGCAGTTCTTC. The full variable domain, rest sourced from reference TRBV11-2 and TRBJ2-1, is EAGVAQSPRYKIIEKRQSVAFWCNPISGHATLYWYQQILGQGPKLLIQFQNNGVVDDSQLPKDRFSAERLKGVDSTLKIQPAKLEDSAVYLCASSDGRADEQFFGPGTRLTVL.